What follows are 19 T cell receptor beta chains derived from one specimen sequenced in a study of blood T cell repertoires in COVID-19. TCRdb's copy holds only in-frame clones and misses some; the assay was immunoSEQ multiplex PCR. The sample shows under 95,000 clones, around 88% of them seen only once. Sequencing was carried out using peripheral blood. The receptors shown here come from a man aged 55 to 70 with acute or convalescent COVID-19.

This clone has only one observation. The chain uses TRBV6-2 or TRBV6-3 and TRBJ2-1; 10 bases are a match to TRBD1. The J segment lost 8 bases and the V segment lost 6 bases, leaving 16 bases of the junction unmatched. The CDR3 sequence is 17 residues long. The germline V gene has CDR1 MNHEY and CDR2 SVGEGT. The CDR3 spells CASSPFPRDRGVDEQFF. Written as DNA, the CDR3 is TGTGCCAGCAGCCCTTTCCCTAGGGACAGGGGCGTCGATGAGCAGTTCTTC.

The rearrangement uses TRBV25-1 and TRBJ1-4; D perhaps matches TRBD1 (5 bases). With 4 bases removed from V and 8 bases from J, the gap between germline ends came to 14 bases. The CDR3 contains 14 residues. The germline V gene encodes CDR1 MGHDK and CDR2 SYGVNS. The CDR3, as DNA: TGTGCCAGCAGTGCGGCAGGGCTACCGGAAAAACTGTTTTTT. This gives the protein CASSAAGLPEKLFF.

The rearrangement links TRBV7-9 to TRBJ2-7; D may be TRBD1 (5 bases). CDR1 is SEHNR and CDR2 is FQNEAQ in the germline V gene (reference sequence). CDR3 length: 12 residues. Trimming took off 8 bases at V and 2 bases at J, with 10 bases between the two ends. The CDR3 coding sequence is TGTGCCAGCCGGACACTACCCTACGAGCAGTACTTC. It yields the protein CASRTLPYEQYF.

The chain couples TRBV18 to TRBJ2-3; 13 nucleotides match TRBD2. The CDR3 has 17 amino acids. From germline, CDR1 is KGHSH and CDR2 LQKENI. V was pared by 3 bases and J by 4 bases, with 7 bases of the junction left unmatched. CDR3 nucleotide sequence: TGTGCCAGCTCACCCATAACTAGCGGGGGGGCCGCAGATACGCAGTATTTT. Amino acids: CASSPITSGGAADTQYF.

This clone was observed a few times. V usage is TRBV30 and J usage is TRBJ1-5, with D uncertain. The CDR3 runs 15 residues. CDR1 and CDR2 from the germline V gene are GTSNPN and SVGIG (reference sequence). The ends were cut back, 1 base at V and 1 base at J, with 11 bases in the middle. CDR3 in amino acids: CAWSAGSSSNQPQHF. DNA of the CDR3: TGTGCCTGGAGTGCAGGCAGTTCAAGCAATCAGCCCCAGCATTTT.

V usage is TRBV13 and J usage is TRBJ2-5, with a possible D match to TRBD2 (5 bases). This CDR3 is 13 amino acids long. CDR1 and CDR2 (germline): PRHDT, FYEKMQ (reference sequence). V was trimmed by 2 bases and J by 5 bases, leaving 9 bases between them. The CDR3 is CASSLRGMETQYF. CDR3 nucleotide sequence: TGTGCCAGCAGCTTACGAGGGATGGAGACCCAGTACTTC.

This rearrangement joins TRBV6-2 or TRBV6-3 to TRBJ1-2; TRBD1 is a possible D gene (5 bases). CDR3 length: 14 residues. V shed 4 bases and J shed 1 base, with 10 bases lying between them. Germline CDR1 reads MNHEY; CDR2 reads SVGEGT. CDR3 sequence (DNA): TGTGCCAGCAGTTCCAGGGCCCGTAACTATGGCTACACCTTC. Translation gives CASSSRARNYGYTF.

The chain employs TRBV21-1 and TRBJ2-2; the table calls TRBD1, which could not be checked here. TRBV21-1 has pseudogene status. The CDR3 runs 15 residues. CDR3 region: CASSGSGPNTGELFF. The DNA of the CDR3 is TGTGCCAGCAGCGGCTCAGGGCCGAACACCGGGGAGCTGTTTTTT.

DNA of the CDR3: TGTGCCAGTAGTACCACAACACCAAGCAATCAGCCCCAGCATTTT. Translating it yields CASSTTTPSNQPQHF. The V call is TRBV19, the J call TRBJ1-5, with D uncertain. The CDR3 is 15 residues long. V was trimmed by 4 bases and J by 1 base, leaving 11 bases between them. CDR1 and CDR2 (germline): LNHDA, SQIVND (reference sequence).

The chain carries TRBV15 and TRBJ2-3, with D possibly matching TRBD2 (6 bases). This CDR3 has 16 residues. V was pared by 1 base and J by 4 bases, with 15 bases between. Germline values: CDR1 LNHNV, CDR2 YYDKDF (reference sequence). CDR3 coding DNA: TGTGCCACCAGCAGAGTGGGGGACGGAGGGTCAGATACGCAGTATTTT. Translated: CATSRVGDGGSDTQYF.

This chain joins TRBV4-2 and TRBJ2-7, with D possibly TRBD1 on 6 matching bases. Germline lookup yields CDR1 LGHNA and CDR2 YNFKEQ. V lost 0 bases, J lost 1 base, and 22 bases lay in between. This CDR3 has 19 amino acids. This CDR3 is CASSQDHLKFGQRSYEQYF. DNA of the CDR3: TGTGCCAGCAGCCAAGATCATTTAAAGTTTGGACAGAGATCCTACGAGCAGTACTTC.

V gene TRBV30 combines with J gene TRBJ1-2, with TRBD1 matching over 8 bases. From germline, CDR1 is GTSNPN and CDR2 SVGIG (reference sequence). The ends lost 8 bases at V and 4 bases at J; junction bases unmatched: 6. The CDR3 has 12 residues. This chain's CDR3 is CAGHTGGYGYTF. The CDR3, as DNA: TGTGCCGGACATACAGGGGGCTATGGCTACACCTTC. The full variable domain, in which reference TRBV30 and TRBJ1-2 provide the parts outside the CDR3, is SQTIHQWPATLVQPVGSPLSLECTVEGTSNPNLYWYRQAAGRGLQLLFYSVGIGQISSEVPQNLSASRPQDRQFILSSKKLLLSDSGFYLCAGHTGGYGYTFGSGTRLTVV.

The J gene is TRBJ1-2, the V gene TRBV25-1; perhaps TRBD1 as D (6 bases). From germline, CDR1 is MGHDK and CDR2 SYGVNS. The CDR3 spans 13 residues. Deletions cut 2 bases from V and 4 bases from J, with 8 bases between. The CDR3 region has the DNA TGTGCCAGCAGTGAACTGGACAGCTATGGCTACACCTTC. This gives the protein CASSELDSYGYTF.

This clone came up once. The chain is built from TRBV7-6 and TRBJ2-1; D is undetermined. This CDR3 has 18 residues. Looked up from germline, CDR1 is SGHVS and CDR2 is FNYEAQ. Trimming left V 0 bases short and J 0 bases short, with 15 bases between. For the CDR3, the DNA is TGTGCCAGCAGCTTAGCGCTTGCGGTACCTAGCTCCTACAATGAGCAGTTCTTC. This gives the protein CASSLALAVPSSYNEQFF.

The chain couples TRBV4-1 to TRBJ1-3, with D hard to call. This CDR3 is built from 15 residues. The germline CDR1 and CDR2 sequences are MGHRA and YSYEKL. Trimming shortened V by 3 bases and J by 4 bases, and 13 bases separated the two germline ends. CDR3 in amino acids: CASSQDPVEGNTIYF. Here the CDR3 DNA reads TGCGCCAGCAGCCAGGATCCCGTGGAGGGAAACACCATATATTTT.

This clone was seen a handful of times. The chain recombines TRBV21-1 with TRBJ2-1; TRBD1, the D gene given by the table, was not confirmed from the DNA. TRBV21-1 is a pseudogene locus. This CDR3 spans 15 amino acids. CDR3 coding DNA: TGTGCCAGCAGCAAAGAGAGCCAGGGTGTGAATGAGCAGTTCTTC. Protein: CASSKESQGVNEQFF.

The V call is TRBV27, the J call TRBJ2-7, with D hard to call. The CDR3 is 14 amino acids. CDR1 is MNHEY, CDR2 SMNVEV, per germline (reference sequence). V lost 2 bases and J 1 base, leaving 9 bases between the germline ends. CDR3 sequence (DNA): TGTGCCAGCAGTTTAGCCAGGTTGTCCTACGAGCAGTACTTC. It encodes CASSLARLSYEQYF.

V is TRBV9 and J is TRBJ1-6; D perhaps matches TRBD1 (6 bases). Trimming shortened V by 3 bases and J by 2 bases, and 9 bases separated the two germline ends. Germline CDR1 is SGDLS and CDR2 is YYNGEE. The CDR3 spans 15 residues. DNA for the CDR3: TGTGCCAGCAGCGCGGGACAAACCTATAATTCACCCCTCCACTTT. Amino acid sequence: CASSAGQTYNSPLHF.

The chain recombines TRBV29-1 with TRBJ1-2; TRBD1 matches 8 bases. The CDR3 runs to 13 residues. Germline V gene lookup returns CDR1 SQVTM and CDR2 ANQGSEA. Losses at the gene ends were 6 bases for V and 2 bases for J; bases not matched to a gene: 5. The DNA for the CDR3 is TGCAGCGTCGTCCGACAGGGGAACTATGGCTACACCTTC. This codes for CSVVRQGNYGYTF.